This TCR beta chain was profiled in a study of T cell repertoires in cytomegalovirus infection. Study as a whole: Public TCR beta signature analysis indicated the presence of both CMV infection and matching HLA type.

In TCRdb, the reads were re-called with MiXCR into one record per CDR3 protein. Among 560,000 or so distinct CDR3 sequences listed, 16% were seen once. Comment on this clonotype: The antigen is undetermined.

Study-wide results and caveats: Individuals carrying CMV plus the relevant HLA were identified by cumulative frequency of public TCR beta families. The response measured ex vivo was dominated by TCR beta clonotypes (HLA-C-restricted and CMV-specific).

CDR1 is SGHVT and CDR2 is SQSDAQ in the germline V gene. CDR3 length equals 15 residues. Trimming cost V 5 bases and J 6 bases; bases outside gene matches: 9. The chain combines TRBV7-4 with TRBJ2-7; 11 bases map to TRBD2. This clonotype was obtained from a human donor in good health (CMV status not recorded). Some clones in this sample may be carry-over from other donors' samples. Source material: CD8+ T cells from PBMCs. CDR3 in amino acids: CASSTPGTSGAEQYF. CDR3 nucleotides: TGTGCCAGCAGCACCCCTGGGACTAGCGGCGCCGAGCAGTACTTC.